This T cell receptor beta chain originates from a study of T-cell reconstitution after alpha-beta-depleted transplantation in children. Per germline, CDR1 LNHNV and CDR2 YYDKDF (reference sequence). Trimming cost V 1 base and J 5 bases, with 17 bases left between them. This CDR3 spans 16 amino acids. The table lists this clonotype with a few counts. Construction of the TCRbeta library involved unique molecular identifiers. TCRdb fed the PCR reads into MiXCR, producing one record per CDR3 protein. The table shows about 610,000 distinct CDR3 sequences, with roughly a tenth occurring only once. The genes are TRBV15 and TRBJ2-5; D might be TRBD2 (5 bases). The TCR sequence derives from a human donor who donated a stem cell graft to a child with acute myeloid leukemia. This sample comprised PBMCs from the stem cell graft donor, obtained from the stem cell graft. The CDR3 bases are TGTGCCACCAGCAGAGGTCTAGCTATAACGGGGGAGACCCAGTACTTC. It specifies CATSRGLAITGETQYF. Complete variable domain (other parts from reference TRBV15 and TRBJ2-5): DAMVIQNPRYQVTQFGKPVTLSCSQTLNHNVMYWYQQKSSQAPKLLFHYYDKDFNNEADTPDNFQSRRPNTSFCFLDIRSPGLGDTAMYLCATSRGLAITGETQYFGPGTRLLVL.